The source of this T cell receptor (beta chain) is a study of memory CD4+ T cells and cytomegalovirus serostatus. Single viable CD3+CD4+CD8-CD45RO+ cells were sorted as the memory CD4+ T cells. There are 16 residues in the CDR3. Losses at the gene ends were 3 bases for V and 3 bases for J; bases not matched to a gene: 6. Germline V gene sequence: CDR1 SGDLS, CDR2 YYNGEE. Repertoires were generated with immunoSEQ multiplex PCR, while TCRdb's copy carries only in-frame clones and drops some. The data show 50,000 or so clones, around three quarters seen once. The V and J genes are TRBV9 and TRBJ2-2; 9 bases agree with TRBD2. The receptor comes from an adult in good health and CMV-seronegative. Material for sequencing was memory CD4+ T cells from blood. The CDR3 sequence is CASSGRLAGDTGELFF. In nucleotides, the CDR3 is TGTGCCAGCAGCGGGAGATTAGCGGGGGACACCGGGGAGCTGTTTTTT.